The table lists the clone carrying this TCR beta chain with many counts. The antigen is unknown. These data come from a study of regulatory T cells in long-lasting Graves disease. General observations from the study: TCR diversity was lower in persistent than newly diagnosed Graves' disease.

TCR beta libraries were built with iRepertoire HTBI primers and Arm-PCR of CDR3 regions. TCRdb passed the multiplex PCR reads through MiXCR, listing each CDR3 protein once. Here the sample spans some 430,000 distinct CDR3 sequences, approximately 21% being singletons. Time point reported: persistent/refractory GD, antithyroid drugs over 5 years with positive TRAb. TCR sequences were obtained from RNA taken from PBMCs. It was an endocrinology department in Xi'an, China, that provided the patients. Roughly 8.2 milliliters of peripheral blood were drawn into EDTA tubes. The receptor's source is a female donor with Graves disease. The material sequenced was peripheral blood mononuclear cells (PBMCs), taken when the disease was refractory, from a patient treated with antithyroid drugs.

In DNA, the CDR3 is TGTGCCAGCAGTTCGGGTAGCGATAACACCGGGGAGCTGTTTTTT. Protein sequence: CASSSGSDNTGELFF. The V gene is TRBV28, the J gene TRBJ2-2, with a possible D match to TRBD2 (5 bases). CDR1 MDHEN and CDR2 SYDVKM come from the germline V gene. Trimming pared 4 bases from V and 2 bases from J, leaving 11 bases between. The CDR3 length is 15 residues.